This T cell receptor (beta chain) was recovered during a study of cytomegalovirus exposure and HLA in healthy donors. Study-level information: Ancestry clustering placed around four fifths of approximately 420 genotyped donors in the Caucasian-associated cluster.

Whole-study findings and limits: Further analysis was carried out later, and it showed several of the most significant clusters appearing linked to common viral pathogens. Most subjects' HLA-A and HLA-B alleles were reportedly predicted from TCR beta sequences.

60 Vbeta and 13 Jbeta primers were used in PCR. Sequencing was performed with immunoSEQ multiplex PCR; in TCRdb, only in-frame clones are kept and a portion is missing. Its clone listing holds 70,000 to 80,000 clones. The J segment lost 8 bases and the V segment lost 6 bases, leaving 12 bases of the junction unmatched. Germline V gene lookup returns CDR1 SNHLY and CDR2 FYNNEI. This CDR3 is built from 14 residues. On this clone itself: Its antigen is as yet unknown.

The specimen sequenced was PBMCs. The chain has TRBV2 and TRBJ1-2, with 7 bases matching TRBD1. The receptor comes from a man in his forties in good health and CMV-seronegative. The CDR3 DNA sequence: TGTGCCAGCAGAGCAGAGCAGGGGGTGGGGGGCTACACCTTC. Translating it yields CASRAEQGVGGYTF.